Below are 19 T cell receptor beta chains sequenced from a single sample in a study of T cell responses to AZD1222 COVID-19 vaccine. This table comes from immunoSEQ multiplex PCR, and its TCRdb copy is limited to in-frame clones, with some not included. The profile shows around 150,000 clones, 84% of them singletons. This specimen consisted of peripheral blood, obtained on day 0 of AZD1222 vaccination. Receptors originate from an adult in good health.

A remark on this clone: Other DNA sequences in the same sample also yield this CDR3. The chain has TRBV2 and TRBJ1-2; a weak D match, TRBD1 (5 bases). CDR3 size: 13 residues. Between the trimmed V and J ends, which lost 5 bases and 0 bases, there was a span of 7 bases. CDR1 is SNHLY and CDR2 is FYNNEI in the germline V gene. The CDR3, as DNA: TGTGCCAGCAGTCTACAGGCTAACTATGGCTACACCTTC. Protein product: CASSLQANYGYTF.

The chain recombines TRBV19 with TRBJ1-1; perhaps TRBD1 as D (5 bases). Looked up from germline, CDR1 is LNHDA and CDR2 is SQIVND (reference sequence). There are 15 residues in the CDR3. With 3 bases removed from V and 1 base from J, the gap between germline ends came to 12 bases. The CDR3 region is CASSISGTANTEAFF. CDR3 DNA sequence: TGTGCCAGTAGTATTTCCGGGACGGCGAACACTGAAGCTTTCTTT.

The V and J genes are TRBV5-4 and TRBJ1-2, with 9 bases that match TRBD1. CDR3 length: 12 amino acids. The junction had 3 bases not matched to a gene; V was cut back by 4 bases and J by 8 bases. Germline V lookup: CDR1 SGHNT, CDR2 YYREEE (reference sequence). The CDR3 protein is CASSPDRGGYTF. The CDR3 nucleotides read TGTGCCAGCAGCCCGGACAGGGGAGGCTACACCTTC.

J is TRBJ2-7 and V is TRBV11-3; 9 nucleotides match TRBD2. Trimming cost V 2 bases and J 4 bases; bases outside gene matches: 15. There are 18 residues in the CDR3. Germline V gene data show CDR1 as SGHNT and CDR2 as YENEEA. The CDR3 nucleotides are TGTGCCAGCAGCTTACGATCTAGCGGGACCATCATTTCATACGAGCAGTACTTC. The encoded protein is CASSLRSSGTIISYEQYF.

CDR3 protein: CASNGHYYNEQFF. The CDR3 nucleotides read TGTGCCAGCAACGGACACTACTACAATGAGCAGTTCTTC. J is TRBJ2-1 and V is TRBV28, with D possibly TRBD1 on 5 matching bases. The CDR3 contains 13 residues. The ends were cut back, 7 bases at V and 3 bases at J, with 10 bases in the middle. Germline V gene data show CDR1 as MDHEN and CDR2 as SYDVKM.

The rearrangement joins TRBV6-5 to TRBJ2-7; the match to TRBD1 covers 9 bases. Germline V gives CDR1 MNHEY, CDR2 SVGAGI. The CDR3 is 13 residues long. The V and J ends lost 10 bases and 8 bases, in that order; junction bases with no gene match: 12. The CDR3 loop is CATLGQGMGKQYF. For the CDR3, the DNA is TGTGCCACTTTGGGACAGGGAATGGGCAAGCAGTACTTC.

The V call is TRBV18, the J call TRBJ2-3, with 10 bases aligning to TRBD1. This CDR3 has 16 amino acids. Germline CDR1 is KGHSH and CDR2 is LQKENI. With V trimmed by 0 bases and J by 4 bases, 4 bases remained unmatched. The CDR3 DNA reads as TGTGCCAGCTCACCACCCCGACAGGGGGCGTCAGATACGCAGTATTTT. Protein sequence: CASSPPRQGASDTQYF.

This clone came up once. The genes are TRBV5-1 and TRBJ1-2, with D possibly matching TRBD1 (6 bases). V lost 1 base to trimming and J lost 1 base, with 23 bases between them. The germline gives CDR1 SGHRS, CDR2 YFSETQ. The CDR3 runs 19 residues. The CDR3 spells CASSLPHREGSLVNYGYTF. For the CDR3, the DNA is TGCGCCAGCAGCTTGCCTCACAGGGAAGGCTCCTTAGTTAACTATGGCTACACCTTC.

The chain is built from TRBV5-4 and TRBJ1-1; 7 nucleotides line up with TRBD1. The germline V gene encodes CDR1 SGHNT and CDR2 YYREEE (reference sequence). Trimming took 4 bases from V and 1 from J; bases not matched to a gene: 13. The CDR3 length is 17 residues. The CDR3 DNA reads as TGTGCCAGCAGCCCGGTACCGACAGGGATGAAGAACACTGAAGCTTTCTTT. Its translation: CASSPVPTGMKNTEAFF.

The V gene is TRBV6-5, the J gene TRBJ1-1, with 9 bases aligning to TRBD1. V trimming: 5 bases; J trimming: 7 bases; junction bases outside the gene matches: 8. Germline V CDR1 and CDR2: MNHEY, SVGAGI. The CDR3 totals 14 residues. CDR3 loop: CASSPPQGAGEAFF. DNA for the CDR3: TGTGCCAGCAGTCCCCCACAGGGGGCGGGTGAAGCTTTCTTT.

J is TRBJ2-3 and V is TRBV29-1; TRBD1 aligns across 8 bases. Germline V CDR1 and CDR2: SQVTM, ANQGSEA. V was clipped by 0 bases and J by 1 base; unmatched bases: 3. The CDR3 spans 15 residues. DNA of the CDR3: TGCAGCGTTGAAGATCGGGGACAGGGCACAGATACGCAGTATTTT. It specifies CSVEDRGQGTDTQYF.

The V gene is TRBV5-1, the J gene TRBJ1-2; D gene ambiguous. CDR1 and CDR2 from the germline V gene are SGHRS and YFSETQ. This CDR3 comprises 14 residues. The V and J ends lost 2 bases and 0 bases respectively, with 8 bases between them. CDR3 coding DNA: TGCGCCAGCAGCTTAGAGAGAACTAACTATGGCTACACCTTC. The encoded protein is CASSLERTNYGYTF.

The V call is TRBV7-8, the J call TRBJ1-2, with 8 bases identical to TRBD1. V was pared by 4 bases and J by 6 bases, with 10 bases of the junction left unmatched. Germline CDR1 SGHVS, CDR2 FQNEAQ. The CDR3 runs to 15 residues. The CDR3: CASSSNRQGRDGYTF. The CDR3 DNA reads as TGTGCCAGCAGCTCAAATCGACAGGGGAGAGATGGCTACACCTTC. Full variable domain (outside the CDR3, taken from reference TRBV7-8 and TRBJ1-2): GAGVSQSPRYKVAKRGQDVALRCDPISGHVSLFWYQQALGQGPEFLTYFQNEAQLDKSGLPSDRFFAERPEGSVSTLKIQRTQQEDSAVYLCASSSNRQGRDGYTFGSGTRLTVV.

The V call is TRBV2, the J call TRBJ1-5; D unclear. The germline V and J ends were trimmed by 5 bases and 1 base, with 18 bases remaining between them. Germline assignment: CDR1 SNHLY and CDR2 FYNNEI. The CDR3 sequence is 17 residues long. The CDR3 region has the DNA TGTGCCAGCAGTTCCTCTGTGGGTAGGGTAAGCAATCAGCCCCAGCATTTT. Translated: CASSSSVGRVSNQPQHF.

V is TRBV28 and J is TRBJ1-2; D ambiguous. V shed 4 bases and J shed 4 bases, with 7 bases lying between them. The CDR3 spans 12 residues. CDR1 is MDHEN and CDR2 is SYDVKM in the germline V gene. The CDR3 is CASSSTRYGYTF. CDR3 nucleotides: TGTGCCAGCAGTTCGACACGCTATGGCTACACCTTC.

The V call is TRBV25-1, the J call TRBJ2-3; no clear D. V lost 4 bases, J lost 2 bases, and 1 base lay in between. The length of the CDR3 is 11 residues. Germline-derived CDR1 and CDR2 are MGHDK and SYGVNS. The CDR3 sequence: CASSVTDTQYF. The CDR3 DNA reads TGTGCCAGCAGTGTCACAGATACGCAGTATTTT. The full variable domain, in which reference TRBV25-1 and TRBJ2-3 provide the parts outside the CDR3, is EADIYQTPRYLVIGTGKKITLECSQTMGHDKMYWYQQDPGMELHLIHYSYGVNSTEKGDLSSESTVSRIRTEHFPLTLESARPSHTSQYLCASSVTDTQYFGPGTRLTVL.

J is TRBJ1-1 and V is TRBV29-1; the D is unclear. With 5 bases removed from V and 4 bases from J, the gap between germline ends came to 8 bases. The CDR3 runs 11 residues. Germline V gene lookup returns CDR1 SQVTM and CDR2 ANQGSEA. CDR3 sequence reads: CSVLKLTEAFF. The DNA for the CDR3 is TGCAGCGTTTTGAAGCTCACTGAAGCTTTCTTT.

This clone was recorded once. The V and J genes are TRBV28 and TRBJ1-5, with D uncertain. V lost 2 bases and J lost 6, with 5 bases in between. Germline-derived CDR1 and CDR2 are MDHEN and SYDVKM. The CDR3 covers 12 residues. CDR3 DNA sequence: TGTGCCAGCAGTTTAGGGAGTCAGCCCCAGCATTTT. This sequence encodes CASSLGSQPQHF.

The chain combines TRBV6-5 with TRBJ1-5; D is unresolved. Germline-derived CDR1 and CDR2 are MNHEY and SVGAGI. The CDR3 runs 13 residues. V was cut by 6 bases and J by 7 bases, with 13 bases left in between. For the CDR3, the DNA is TGTGCCAGCAGCTATCTACGGGGACAGCCCCAGCATTTT. Translated, it gives CASSYLRGQPQHF.